A few counts support the clone carrying this TCR beta chain. The antigen is not known. This sample was taken from a study of regulatory T cells in long-lasting Graves disease. Study summary: The term persistent Graves' disease signified upward of 5 years on antithyroid drugs with positive TSH receptor antibodies. Broader study findings: Favored gene segments in persistent disease were TRBV28, TRBJ1-2 and TRBJ2-5.

The germline CDR1 and CDR2 sequences are SGDLS and YYNGEE. V trimming: 0 bases; J trimming: 4 bases; junction bases outside the gene matches: 9. CDR3 length: 16 residues. Building of the TCR beta libraries involved iRepertoire HTBI primers and Arm-PCR of CDR3 regions. In the authors' workflow: Identification across samples found about 61 TRBV and 12 to 15 TRBJ segments. TCRdb processed the multiplex PCR reads anew with MiXCR; each CDR3 protein has one entry. The V and J calls, along with clone size, are taken from TCRdb and not from the paper's own processing. Among roughly 400,000 distinct CDR3 sequences listed, around 20% were seen once. As for time point: persistent/refractory GD, antithyroid drugs over 5 years with positive TRAb. Researchers made the TCR library from RNA that was extracted from PBMCs.

The chain carries TRBV9 and TRBJ1-2, with 7 bases identical to TRBD1. The sequencing here drew on peripheral blood mononuclear cells (PBMCs), taken when the disease was refractory, from a patient treated with antithyroid drugs. This TCR came from a female donor with Graves disease. The CDR3 sequence: CASSVDLGGQTYGYTF. CDR3 nucleotides: TGTGCCAGCAGCGTAGATCTAGGGGGACAGACCTATGGCTACACCTTC.